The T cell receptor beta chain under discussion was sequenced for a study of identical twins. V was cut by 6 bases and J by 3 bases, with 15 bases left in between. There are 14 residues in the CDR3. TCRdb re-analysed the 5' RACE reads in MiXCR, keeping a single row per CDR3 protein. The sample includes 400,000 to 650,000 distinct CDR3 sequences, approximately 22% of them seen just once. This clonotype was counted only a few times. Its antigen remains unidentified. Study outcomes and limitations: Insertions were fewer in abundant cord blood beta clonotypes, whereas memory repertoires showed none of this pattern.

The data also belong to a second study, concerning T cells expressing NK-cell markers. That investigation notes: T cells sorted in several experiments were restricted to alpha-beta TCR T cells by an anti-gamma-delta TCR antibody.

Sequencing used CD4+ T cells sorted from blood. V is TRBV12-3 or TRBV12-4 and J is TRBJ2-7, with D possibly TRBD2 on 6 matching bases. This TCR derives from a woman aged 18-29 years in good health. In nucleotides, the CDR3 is TGTGCCAGCAGCCGACCCCCCGGGAGCTACGAGCAGTACTTC. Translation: CASSRPPGSYEQYF.